This TCR beta chain was sequenced during a study of T cells in Graves' hyperthyroidism and ophthalmopathy. Looking at the study overall: Peripheral blood was acquired at first diagnosis, ahead of any therapy whatsoever.

What was amplified from RNA transcripts were TCR beta CDR3 regions. First-round RT-PCR targeting the TCR CDR3 was performed with the HTBI primer set. In TCRdb, the multiplex PCR reads were re-called with MiXCR into one record per CDR3 protein. The sample contains some 550,000 distinct CDR3 sequences, 16% of which appear only once. Orbital computed tomography and thyroid ultrasound, together with serum TRAb and thyroxine and clinical symptoms, were used for diagnoses. Sequencing input: blood. This receptor was identified in a woman aged 35 to 49 with Graves' ophthalmopathy.

In DNA, the CDR3 is TGTGCCAGCAGTCCCTCCCTACTAGCGGGGGCCCCCAATGAGCAGTTCTTC. It codes for CASSPSLLAGAPNEQFF. The V and J genes are TRBV12-3 or TRBV12-4 and TRBJ2-1, with 11 nucleotides matching TRBD2. This CDR3 is 17 amino acids long. V shed 5 bases and J 6 bases; nucleotides not matched to a gene: 12.